These 27 T cell receptor beta chains were sequenced from one sample in a study of early T cells in non-severe SARS-CoV-2 infection. One entry per CDR3 protein, called by TCRdb with MiXCR from the 5' RACE reads. The sample has 100,000 to 130,000 distinct CDR3 sequences, about 12% seen once. The sample was whole blood. The receptors derive from an adult who was a healthcare worker with PCR-confirmed SARS-CoV-2 infection or an uninfected control (not recorded which).

The CDR3 nucleotides are TGTGCCAGCAGCGACGGACCGGGCCAGGGAGGGCCAGATACGCAGTATTTT. Translating gives CASSDGPGQGGPDTQYF. The genes are TRBV9 and TRBJ2-3; 7 bases align to TRBD2. This CDR3 is built from 17 residues. From germline, CDR1 is SGDLS and CDR2 YYNGEE. V was clipped by 3 bases and J by 4 bases; unmatched bases: 14.

The chain couples TRBV28 to TRBJ2-3; 8 bases align to TRBD2. The CDR3 sequence is 15 residues long. V trimming: 3 bases; J trimming: 4 bases; junction bases outside the gene matches: 6. The germline gives CDR1 MDHEN, CDR2 SYDVKM. The CDR3 protein is CASSFTGGAADTQYF. CDR3 DNA sequence: TGTGCCAGCAGTTTTACCGGGGGGGCCGCAGATACGCAGTATTTT.

This clonotype was counted between two and nine times. The CDR3 is CSARDPASGGADIQYF. CDR3 DNA sequence: TGCAGTGCTAGAGATCCGGCTAGCGGGGGGGCCGACATTCAGTACTTC. This chain joins TRBV20-1 and TRBJ2-4; 12 positions agree with TRBD2. The CDR3 loop spans 16 amino acids. Trimming cost V 0 bases and J 8 bases; bases outside gene matches: 8. Germline V gives CDR1 DFQATT, CDR2 SNEGSKA (reference sequence).

For the CDR3, the DNA is TGCGCCAGCAGCTTGGTAGGGGACAGGCGTTACGAGCAGTACTTC. The encoded protein is CASSLVGDRRYEQYF. The chain has TRBV5-1 and TRBJ2-7; TRBD1 aligns across 8 bases. Germline V gene lookup returns CDR1 SGHRS and CDR2 YFSETQ. The CDR3 has 15 amino acids. Trimming cost V 0 bases and J 4 bases; bases outside gene matches: 6.

The V call is TRBV29-1, the J call TRBJ1-1, with 9 positions matching TRBD1. J was trimmed by 1 base and V by 7 bases; bases with no gene match: 4. Germline assignment: CDR1 SQVTM and CDR2 ANQGSEA. The CDR3 runs 13 residues. CDR3 amino acids: CSAGTGRNTEAFF. For the CDR3, the DNA is TGCAGCGCAGGGACAGGGAGGAACACTGAAGCTTTCTTT.

Ten or more counts support this clonotype. The chain combines TRBV7-9 with TRBJ2-2; 7 bases align to TRBD2. Germline V CDR1 and CDR2: SEHNR, FQNEAQ (reference sequence). Trimming took 3 bases from V and 5 from J; bases not matched to a gene: 0. This CDR3 comprises 13 residues. The DNA for the CDR3 is TGTGCCAGCAGCTTTAGCGGGACCGGGGAGCTGTTTTTT. This translates into CASSFSGTGELFF.

The sample holds many counts of this clonotype. CDR3 amino acids: CASSSRGGPGELFF. Here the CDR3 DNA reads TGTGCCAGCAGTTCCAGGGGCGGCCCCGGGGAGCTGTTTTTT. This chain uses TRBV28 with TRBJ2-2; D possibly corresponds to TRBD1 (6 bases). The germline gives CDR1 MDHEN, CDR2 SYDVKM. Trimming removed 4 bases from V and 6 bases from J, with 12 bases in between. The CDR3 spans 14 residues.

The sample holds many counts of this clonotype. The V gene is TRBV6-5, the J gene TRBJ1-4; a possible D gene is TRBD1 (6 bases). Trimming cost V 5 bases and J 4 bases, with 17 bases left between them. From germline, CDR1 is MNHEY and CDR2 SVGAGI. The CDR3 is 16 amino acids. In nucleotides, the CDR3 is TGTGCCAGCAGTCCCCCGGGGGGGGCTAGTAATGAAAAACTGTTTTTT. Translation gives CASSPPGGASNEKLFF.

V is TRBV7-9 and J is TRBJ2-7; D is unresolved. This CDR3 has 14 amino acids. Between the trimmed V and J ends, which lost 5 bases and 7 bases, there was a span of 18 bases. Germline V CDR1 and CDR2: SEHNR, FQNEAQ (reference sequence). This CDR3 is CASSRRASALEQYF. Written as DNA, the CDR3 is TGTGCCAGCAGCCGCCGGGCCTCGGCGCTGGAGCAGTACTTC.

This clonotype was observed a handful of times. The genes are TRBV11-3 and TRBJ2-7, with 10 bases fitting TRBD1. Germline V gene lookup returns CDR1 SGHNT and CDR2 YENEEA. V dropped 7 bases and J dropped 3; count of bases not matched to a gene: 6. The CDR3 runs 14 residues. CDR3 region: CASTEGDRGYEQYF. As DNA, the CDR3 is TGTGCCAGCACCGAGGGGGACAGGGGCTACGAGCAGTACTTC.

The V call is TRBV5-1, the J call TRBJ2-7; a weak D match, TRBD2 (7 bases). Trimming stripped 4 bases from V and 9 bases from J, with 26 bases between. CDR1 is SGHRS and CDR2 is YFSETQ in the germline V gene. The CDR3 covers 16 residues. CDR3 sequence (DNA): TGCGCCAGCAGCCAGGGCTCCGGGGGGCCTGGCCCGGTGCAGTACTTC. Translating it yields CASSQGSGGPGPVQYF.

The chain combines TRBV29-1 with TRBJ1-2; D gene unclear. The germline gives CDR1 SQVTM, CDR2 ANQGSEA. The CDR3 is 11 residues long. Trimming cost V 2 bases and J 3 bases, with 4 bases left between them. This CDR3 reads CSVELYYGYTF. CDR3 nucleotides: TGCAGCGTTGAACTCTACTATGGCTACACCTTC.

This clonotype has a handful of counts. The genes are TRBV12-3 or TRBV12-4 and TRBJ2-5, with D perhaps TRBD1 (6 bases). Trimming pared 3 bases from V and 2 bases from J, leaving 10 bases between. The CDR3 sequence is 14 residues long. In nucleotides, the CDR3 is TGTGCCAGCAGTTTTAGGACAGTACAAGAGACCCAGTACTTC. Protein: CASSFRTVQETQYF.

This clonotype appeared many times. V and J are TRBV5-4 and TRBJ2-5; 12 bases map to TRBD2. Germline V gene data show CDR1 as SGHNT and CDR2 as YYREEE (reference sequence). The CDR3 is made up of 16 amino acids. With V trimmed by 4 bases and J by 5 bases, 9 bases remained unmatched. As DNA, the CDR3 is TGTGCCAGCAGCGAACCGGGACTAGCGGGTATGGAGACCCAGTACTTC. It encodes CASSEPGLAGMETQYF.

The chain uses TRBV9 and TRBJ2-7, with 7 bases lining up with TRBD1. The V and J ends lost 4 bases and 6 bases, in that order; junction bases with no gene match: 10. CDR1 is SGDLS, CDR2 YYNGEE, per germline. The CDR3 totals 14 residues. CDR3 nucleotide sequence: TGTGCCAGCAGCCCGAAGGGGGCGTTGGGCGAGCAGTACTTC. It is translated as CASSPKGALGEQYF.

This clonotype was counted a single time. The chain has TRBV24-1 and TRBJ2-1, with 7 bases lining up with TRBD1. Trimming took 9 bases from V and 2 from J; bases not matched to a gene: 6. CDR3 length: 14 amino acids. Looked up from germline, CDR1 is KGHDR and CDR2 is SFDVKD. In nucleotides, the CDR3 is TGTGCCACCGGGGACAGTCGAACCTACAATGAGCAGTTCTTC. Protein product: CATGDSRTYNEQFF.

This chain links TRBV20-1 with TRBJ2-7; 7 bases map to TRBD1. The CDR3 is 14 residues long. The V gene's germline CDR1 is DFQATT and CDR2 SNEGSKA (reference sequence). With 6 bases clipped from V and 3 bases from J, the junction kept 11 bases outside the gene matches. The CDR3 protein is CSANPQGKDYEQYF. DNA of the CDR3: TGCAGTGCCAACCCACAGGGGAAGGACTACGAGCAGTACTTC.

There are a few counts of this clonotype. The chain links TRBV3-1 to TRBJ2-7; D is perhaps TRBD2 (6 bases). Germline assignment: CDR1 LGHDT and CDR2 YNNKEL (reference sequence). The CDR3 totals 13 residues. V lost 2 bases, J lost 4 bases, and 9 bases lay in between. CDR3 DNA: TGTGCCAGCAGCCAAAGGAGGGATTACGAGCAGTACTTC. Its translation: CASSQRRDYEQYF.

The chain uses TRBV11-2 and TRBJ2-1; TRBD1 aligns across 9 bases. Germline assignment: CDR1 SGHAT and CDR2 FQNNGV. The CDR3 contains 17 residues. The V segment lost 6 bases and the J segment 6 bases; nucleotides outside the gene matches: 15. The CDR3 DNA follows: TGTGCCAGCAGTCGAACAGGGGGCAAGAGGTCAGGCAATGAGCAGTTCTTC. It encodes CASSRTGGKRSGNEQFF.

Comment on this clonotype: One end of the junction is discordant with germline, which a read error may explain. This chain uses TRBV11-1 with TRBJ2-1; TRBD2 matches at 7 bases. Germline values: CDR1 SGHAT, CDR2 FQDESV (reference sequence). The length of the CDR3 is 15 residues. The CDR3 spells CTSSTGGSSYNEQFF. The CDR3 nucleotides are TGTACCAGCAGTACCGGGGGGAGCTCCTACAATGAGCAGTTCTTC.

This clonotype was seen at least ten times. The CDR3 nucleotides read TGTGCCAGCAGCGCCGGGGGACTCAATCAGCCCCAGCATTTT. Protein: CASSAGGLNQPQHF. The gene calls are TRBV7-8 and TRBJ1-5, with D possibly TRBD1 on 5 matching bases. Germline values: CDR1 SGHVS, CDR2 FQNEAQ. V lost 5 bases, J lost 3 bases, and 11 bases lay in between. This CDR3 region has 14 residues.

This clonotype was detected a few times. The V and J genes are TRBV20-1 and TRBJ1-4; D uncertain. This CDR3 is built from 18 residues. V was clipped by 5 bases and J by 0 bases, with 22 bases between them. The germline gives CDR1 DFQATT, CDR2 SNEGSKA (reference sequence). The CDR3 sequence: CSAHDQVTEAATNEKLFF. The CDR3, as DNA: TGCAGTGCTCACGATCAGGTCACCGAAGCGGCAACTAATGAAAAACTGTTTTTT.

This clonotype was found many times. This chain joins TRBV21-1 and TRBJ1-2; the table's D call TRBD1 went unverified against the DNA. TRBV21-1 is a pseudogene locus. CDR3 length: 16 amino acids. CDR3 in amino acids: CASSKRAGLDQDGYTF. CDR3 nucleotide sequence: TGTGCCAGCAGCAAAAGAGCCGGGCTTGACCAGGATGGCTACACCTTC.

This clonotype has a count of ten or more. The chain has TRBV20-1 and TRBJ1-3, with D possibly TRBD1 on 6 matching bases. CDR1 and CDR2 (germline): DFQATT, SNEGSKA (reference sequence). There are 15 residues in the CDR3. Trimming cost V 3 bases and J 1 base, with 13 bases left between them. The CDR3 DNA is TGCAGTGCTAGTAGGGGGGTAGTGTCTGGAAACACCATATATTTT. Its translation is CSASRGVVSGNTIYF.

This clonotype was seen ten or more times. The chain recombines TRBV5-1 with TRBJ1-1; no reliable D call. The CDR3 runs to 14 residues. V was trimmed by 7 bases and J by 1 base, leaving 14 bases between them. Germline-derived CDR1 and CDR2 are SGHRS and YFSETQ. The DNA of the CDR3 is TGCGCCAGCTCCACGAGGGAGGGGAACACTGAAGCTTTCTTT. Its translation is CASSTREGNTEAFF.

This clonotype was observed many times. This chain connects TRBV20-1 to TRBJ2-2, with TRBD1 matching 9 bases. The CDR3 totals 17 residues. Unmatched junction bases numbered 17, after V lost 6 bases and J lost 6 bases. Germline V gene lookup returns CDR1 DFQATT and CDR2 SNEGSKA (reference sequence). The CDR3 is CSATGQGRRGTPGELFF. DNA for the CDR3: TGCAGTGCGACGGGACAGGGTCGCAGAGGAACACCCGGGGAGCTGTTTTTT.

The chain links TRBV2 to TRBJ1-5; 9 bases map to TRBD1. V shed 4 bases, J shed 7 bases, and the junction held 11 bases outside the gene matches. This CDR3 has 16 residues. Per the germline V gene, CDR1 is SNHLY and CDR2 is FYNNEI. CDR3 nucleotide sequence: TGTGCCAGCAGTGGGGACAGGGCCGGGGGGAACCAGCCCCAGCATTTT. Translated: CASSGDRAGGNQPQHF. The full variable domain, completed using reference TRBV2 and TRBJ1-5, is EPEVTQTPSHQVTQMGQEVILRCVPISNHLYFYWYRQILGQKVEFLVSFYNNEISEKSEIFDDQFSVERPDGSNFTLKIRSTKLEDSAMYFCASSGDRAGGNQPQHFGDGTRLSIL.